This TCR beta chain came from a study of T cells in Graves' hyperthyroidism and ophthalmopathy. A patient was excluded if there was uncontrolled infection, other autoimmune disease, pregnancy or lactation. The diagnoses drew upon clinical symptoms, serum thyroxine and TRAb, thyroid ultrasound and orbital computed tomography. This clonotype has a count of ten or more. The CDR3 extends over 15 amino acids. Germline V gene sequence: CDR1 SNHLY, CDR2 FYNNEI. The J segment lost 1 base and the V segment lost 7 bases, leaving 8 bases of the junction unmatched. RNA transcripts provided the source from which TCR beta CDR3 regions were amplified. With the HTBI primer set, the TCR CDR3 went through a first round of RT-PCR. Each CDR3 protein gets one entry after TCRdb re-called the multiplex PCR reads with MiXCR. Among roughly 720,000 distinct CDR3 sequences listed, around 16% were seen once.

The sequenced material came from blood. V is TRBV2 and J is TRBJ1-2, with 8 nucleotides matching TRBD1. This clonotype was obtained from a man between 45 and 60 years old with Graves' hyperthyroidism. Here the CDR3 reads CASMGQDSFNYGYTF. CDR3 nucleotides: TGTGCCAGCATGGGACAGGATTCGTTTAACTATGGCTACACCTTC. Full variable domain (missing parts from reference TRBV2 and TRBJ1-2): EPEVTQTPSHQVTQMGQEVILRCVPISNHLYFYWYRQILGQKVEFLVSFYNNEISEKSEIFDDQFSVERPDGSNFTLKIRSTKLEDSAMYFCASMGQDSFNYGYTFGSGTRLTVV.